A selection of T cell receptor beta chains follows, all from one sample in a study of T cell responses to AZD1222 COVID-19 vaccine. Some clones are missing from TCRdb's copy, which holds only in-frame ones; the method was immunoSEQ multiplex PCR. This sample has 130,000 or so clones, with 90% found just once. This sample comprised peripheral blood, obtained 28 days after the second dose of the MenACWY control vaccine. These receptors were obtained from an adult who received the MenACWY meningococcal vaccine as a control. CDR3s include the opening cysteine and the closing phenylalanine or tryptophan. The D gene is left open where the match is weak. Not every row has a clone size; where given, it reads once, few, many or a size class.

D: TRBD2; J: TRBJ2-7; V: TRBV3-1/TRBV3-2; size: NA; CDR3: CASSQAPAGGYEQYF; DNA: TGTGCCAGCAGCCAGGCGCCAGCGGGAGGCTACGAGCAGTACTTC
D: NA; J: TRBJ1-5; V: TRBV2; size: NA; CDR3: CASSVAGNQPQHF; DNA: TGTGCCAGCAGTGTCGCGGGGAATCAGCCCCAGCATTTT
D: TRBD1; J: TRBJ2-2; V: TRBV19; size: NA; CDR3: CASSAADRVRELFF; DNA: TGTGCCAGTTCTGCAGCAGACAGGGTCAGGGAGCTGTTTTTT
D: NA; J: TRBJ1-5; V: TRBV7-2; size: NA; CDR3: CASSLIPELAYNQPQHF; DNA: TGTGCCAGCAGCTTAATCCCGGAGTTGGCTTACAATCAGCCCCAGCATTTT
D: NA; J: TRBJ2-1; V: TRBV28; size: once; CDR3: CATTRYNEQFF; DNA: TGTGCCACCACTCGATACAATGAGCAGTTCTTC
D: NA; J: TRBJ2-2; V: TRBV5-1; size: NA; CDR3: CASSLLGLGNTGELFF; DNA: TGCGCCAGCAGCTTGTTAGGGTTGGGAAACACCGGGGAGCTGTTTTTT
D: NA; J: TRBJ1-1; V: TRBV7-2; size: NA; CDR3: CASSLLGLNTEAFF; DNA: TGTGCCAGCAGCTTATTAGGCCTGAACACTGAAGCTTTCTTT
D: TRBD2; J: TRBJ2-3; V: TRBV7-2; size: NA; CDR3: CASSQGLAGVGADTQYF; DNA: TGTGCCAGCAGCCAAGGACTAGCGGGAGTAGGGGCAGATACGCAGTATTTT
D: TRBD1; J: TRBJ1-1; V: TRBV2; size: NA; CDR3: CAAGQVTEAFF; DNA: TGTGCCGCAGGACAGGTCACTGAAGCTTTCTTT
D: NA; J: TRBJ1-2; V: TRBV5-6; size: NA; CDR3: CASSRDRGGSSNGYTF; DNA: TGTGCCAGCAGCAGGGACCGCGGGGGCAGCTCCAATGGCTACACCTTC
D: TRBD1; J: TRBJ1-1; V: TRBV5-1; size: NA; CDR3: CASSLNNRDRGIYTEAFF; DNA: TGCGCCAGCAGCCTAAACAACCGGGACAGGGGGATATACACTGAAGCTTTCTTT
D: NA; J: TRBJ2-5; V: TRBV7-8; size: NA; CDR3: CASSLAFAGAKYQETQYF; DNA: TGTGCCAGCAGCTTAGCGTTCGCGGGGGCAAAGTACCAAGAGACCCAGTACTTC
D: NA; J: TRBJ2-2; V: TRBV11-2; size: NA; CDR3: CASSLVGASVAGELFF; DNA: TGTGCCAGCAGCTTAGTGGGAGCTAGCGTCGCAGGGGAGCTGTTTTTT
D: NA; J: TRBJ1-6; V: TRBV6-4; size: NA; CDR3: CASSDPNGQTTAPPNSPLHF; DNA: TGTGCCAGCAGTGACCCCAACGGGCAGACTACGGCCCCCCCCAATTCACCCCTCCACTTT
D: TRBD1; J: TRBJ1-2; V: TRBV3-1/TRBV3-2; size: NA; CDR3: CASSPGQGRRKGYTF; DNA: TGTGCCAGCAGCCCAGGACAGGGGAGGAGGAAAGGCTACACCTTC
D: NA; J: TRBJ2-2; V: TRBV2; size: few; CDR3: CASNPEDTGELFF; DNA: TGTGCCAGCAACCCTGAAGACACCGGGGAGCTGTTTTTT
D: TRBD2; J: TRBJ2-5; V: TRBV29-1; size: once; CDR3: CSEQRGVQETQYF; DNA: TGCAGCGAACAGCGGGGGGTACAAGAGACCCAGTACTTC
D: NA; J: TRBJ2-3; V: TRBV6-4; size: NA; CDR3: CASSDGGSASTDTQYF; DNA: TGTGCCAGCAGTGACGGTGGTAGCGCCAGCACAGATACGCAGTATTTT
D: TRBD2; J: TRBJ2-7; V: TRBV3-1/TRBV3-2; size: NA; CDR3: CASSLRTSSGYEQYF; DNA: TGTGCCAGCAGCTTGCGGACTAGTTCGGGCTACGAGCAGTACTTC
D: TRBD2; J: TRBJ2-7; V: TRBV28; size: NA; CDR3: CASRERVGGSIYEQYF; DNA: TGTGCCAGCAGAGAGAGGGTCGGCGGGAGCATCTACGAGCAGTACTTC
D: TRBD2; J: TRBJ2-5; V: TRBV3-1/TRBV3-2; size: few; CDR3: CASSQPGLAGGLTQYF; DNA: TGTGCCAGCAGCCAACCGGGACTAGCGGGGGGGCTGACCCAGTACTTC
D: NA; J: TRBJ2-1; V: TRBV24-1; size: NA; CDR3: CATSDPGTSSYNEQFF; DNA: TGTGCCACCAGTGATCCCGGGACTTCCTCCTACAATGAGCAGTTCTTC
D: TRBD1; J: TRBJ1-5; V: TRBV6-6; size: many; CDR3: CAVSGTGVNQPQHF; DNA: TGTGCGGTATCCGGGACAGGGGTGAATCAGCCCCAGCATTTT
D: NA; J: TRBJ2-3; V: TRBV5-4; size: NA; CDR3: CASSTSAGLPSTDTQYF; DNA: TGTGCCAGCAGCACATCCGCGGGACTCCCTAGCACAGATACGCAGTATTTT
D: NA; J: TRBJ1-3; V: TRBV10-3; size: once; CDR3: CAISGGGGAGNTIYF; DNA: TGTGCCATCAGCGGAGGGGGTGGAGCTGGAAACACCATATATTTT
D: TRBD1; J: TRBJ1-2; V: TRBV11-2; size: NA; CDR3: CASSLERDRIGYGYTF; DNA: TGTGCCAGCAGCTTAGAACGGGACAGGATAGGATATGGCTACACCTTC
D: TRBD1; J: TRBJ2-3; V: TRBV7-2; size: NA; CDR3: CASRMTGVSTDTQYF; DNA: TGTGCCAGCAGAATGACAGGGGTGAGCACAGATACGCAGTATTTT
D: NA; J: TRBJ1-2; V: TRBV2; size: NA; CDR3: CASSARRAGEDGYTF; DNA: TGTGCCAGCAGTGCAAGAAGAGCGGGCGAGGATGGCTACACCTTC
D: NA; J: TRBJ2-1; V: TRBV7-3; size: once; CDR3: CASSLIGGGYNEQFF; DNA: TGTGCCAGCAGCTTAATTGGAGGGGGTTACAATGAGCAGTTCTTC
D: NA; J: TRBJ1-2; V: TRBV24-1; size: once; CDR3: CATSVGGDYGYTF; DNA: TGTGCCACCAGTGTGGGGGGTGACTATGGCTACACCTTC
D: NA; J: TRBJ1-1; V: TRBV28; size: NA; CDR3: CASSFFRVTEAFF; DNA: TGTGCCAGCAGTTTTTTTAGGGTCACTGAAGCTTTCTTT
D: NA; J: TRBJ2-2; V: TRBV6-2/TRBV6-3; size: NA; CDR3: CASSLMLAEGAGELFF; DNA: TGTGCCAGCAGTCTAATGCTAGCGGAGGGGGCCGGGGAGCTGTTTTTT
D: TRBD1; J: TRBJ1-5; V: TRBV28; size: NA; CDR3: CASSFHRGGQPQHF; DNA: TGTGCCAGCAGTTTCCACAGGGGTGGTCAGCCCCAGCATTTT
D: NA; J: TRBJ2-7; V: TRBV13; size: NA; CDR3: CASSLVESKSEQYF; DNA: TGTGCCAGCAGCTTAGTAGAGTCGAAGTCCGAGCAGTACTTC
D: TRBD2; J: TRBJ2-1; V: TRBV13; size: NA; CDR3: CASSLGIAGAIYNEQFF; DNA: TGTGCCAGCAGCTTAGGAATAGCGGGAGCAATCTACAATGAGCAGTTCTTC
D: TRBD1; J: TRBJ1-2; V: TRBV7-2; size: NA; CDR3: CASTETGAIQYGYTF; DNA: TGTGCCAGCACCGAGACAGGGGCGATACAGTATGGCTACACCTTC
D: NA; J: TRBJ2-1; V: TRBV4-3; size: NA; CDR3: CASSQDGRESSNEQFF; DNA: TGCGCCAGCAGCCAAGATGGAAGGGAATCGAGCAATGAGCAGTTCTTC
D: NA; J: TRBJ2-2; V: TRBV5-4; size: NA; CDR3: CASSLVGFDTGELFF; DNA: TGTGCCAGCAGCTTGGTGGGGTTTGACACCGGGGAGCTGTTTTTT
D: NA; J: TRBJ1-2; V: TRBV5-4; size: NA; CDR3: CASSFTSGGSYGYTF; DNA: TGTGCCAGCAGCTTTACATCGGGTGGCTCCTATGGCTACACCTTC
D: NA; J: TRBJ2-3; V: TRBV5-1; size: NA; CDR3: CASSNGTLRGADTQYF; DNA: TGCGCCAGCAGCAACGGGACACTCCGGGGCGCAGATACGCAGTATTTT
D: TRBD1; J: TRBJ1-5; V: TRBV28; size: NA; CDR3: CATSEGGDFYSNQPQHF; DNA: TGTGCCACCTCAGAAGGGGGCGATTTCTATAGCAATCAGCCCCAGCATTTT
D: NA; J: TRBJ1-4; V: TRBV7-9; size: NA; CDR3: CASSLDKAGGAEKLFF; DNA: TGTGCCAGCAGCCTCGACAAGGCCGGAGGAGCCGAAAAACTGTTTTTT
D: NA; J: TRBJ1-2; V: TRBV25-1; size: NA; CDR3: CASSGDLDSNGYTF; DNA: TGTGCCAGCAGTGGGGATCTGGACAGTAACGGCTACACCTTC